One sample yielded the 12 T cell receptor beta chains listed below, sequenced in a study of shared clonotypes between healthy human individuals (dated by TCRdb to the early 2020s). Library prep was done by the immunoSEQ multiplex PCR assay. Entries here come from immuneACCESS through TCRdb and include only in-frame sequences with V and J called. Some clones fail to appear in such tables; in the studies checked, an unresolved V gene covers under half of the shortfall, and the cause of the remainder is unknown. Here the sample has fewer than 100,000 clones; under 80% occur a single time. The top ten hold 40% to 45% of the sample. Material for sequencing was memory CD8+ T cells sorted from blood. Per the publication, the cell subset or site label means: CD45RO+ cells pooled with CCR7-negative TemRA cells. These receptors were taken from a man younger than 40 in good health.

CDR3 loop: CASSYENTEAFF. CDR3 nucleotide sequence: TGTGCCAGCAGCTATGAGAACACTGAAGCTTTCTTT. The genes are TRBV7-1 and TRBJ1-1; no reliable D call. TRBV7-1 falls under the ORF class, with uncertain function. This CDR3 has 12 residues. With 4 bases removed from V and 1 base from J, the gap between germline ends came to 4 bases.

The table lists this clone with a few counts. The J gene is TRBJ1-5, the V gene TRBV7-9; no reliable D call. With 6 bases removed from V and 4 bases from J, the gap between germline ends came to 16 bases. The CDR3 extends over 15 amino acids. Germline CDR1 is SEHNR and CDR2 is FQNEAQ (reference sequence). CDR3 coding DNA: TGTGCCAGCAGTCTAGAGGGAGGCGTTAATCAGCCCCAGCATTTT. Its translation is CASSLEGGVNQPQHF.

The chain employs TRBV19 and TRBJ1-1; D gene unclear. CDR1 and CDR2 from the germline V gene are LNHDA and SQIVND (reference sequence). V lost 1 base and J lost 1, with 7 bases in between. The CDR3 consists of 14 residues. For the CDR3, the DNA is TGTGCCAGTAGTATAGGCACAGCGAACACTGAAGCTTTCTTT. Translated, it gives CASSIGTANTEAFF.

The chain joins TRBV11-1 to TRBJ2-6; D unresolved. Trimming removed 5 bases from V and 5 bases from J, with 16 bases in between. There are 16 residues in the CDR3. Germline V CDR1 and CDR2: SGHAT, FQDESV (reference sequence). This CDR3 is CASSIRQQSRANVLTF. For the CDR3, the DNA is TGTGCCAGCAGCATCCGGCAACAAAGTCGGGCCAACGTCCTGACTTTC.

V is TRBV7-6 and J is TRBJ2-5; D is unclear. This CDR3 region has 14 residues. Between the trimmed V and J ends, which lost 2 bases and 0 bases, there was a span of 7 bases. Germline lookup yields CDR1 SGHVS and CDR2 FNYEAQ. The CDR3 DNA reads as TGTGCCAGCAGCTTAATGACGGACCAAGAGACCCAGTACTTC. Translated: CASSLMTDQETQYF.

CDR3 nucleotide sequence: TGTGCCAGCAGCCCGCCGGGCCCGACCTACGAGCAGTACTTC. Protein: CASSPPGPTYEQYF. The rearrangement uses TRBV28 and TRBJ2-7; unclear D gene. Germline V gives CDR1 MDHEN, CDR2 SYDVKM. V was cut by 6 bases and J by 2 bases, with 14 bases left in between. The CDR3 is made up of 14 amino acids.

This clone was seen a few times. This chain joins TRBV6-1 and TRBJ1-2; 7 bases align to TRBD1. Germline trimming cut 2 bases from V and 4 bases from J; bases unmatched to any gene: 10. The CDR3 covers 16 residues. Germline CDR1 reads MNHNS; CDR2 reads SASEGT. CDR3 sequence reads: CASSEISGGGSYGYTF. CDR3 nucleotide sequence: TGTGCCAGCAGTGAAATAAGTGGAGGGGGCAGCTATGGCTACACCTTC.

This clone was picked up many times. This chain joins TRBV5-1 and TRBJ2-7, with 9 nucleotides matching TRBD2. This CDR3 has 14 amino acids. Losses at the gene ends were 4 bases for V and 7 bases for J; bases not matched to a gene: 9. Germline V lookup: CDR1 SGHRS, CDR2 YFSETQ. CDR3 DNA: TGCGCCAGCAGCATTCGAGCGGGAGGTTGGGAGCAGTACTTC. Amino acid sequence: CASSIRAGGWEQYF.

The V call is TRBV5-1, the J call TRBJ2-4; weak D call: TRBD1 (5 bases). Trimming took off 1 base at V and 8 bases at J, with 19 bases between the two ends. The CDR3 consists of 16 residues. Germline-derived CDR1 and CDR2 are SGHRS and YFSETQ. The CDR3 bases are TGCGCCAGCAGCTTGAATTCCGTAGACAGTACGGACATTCAGTACTTC. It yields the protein CASSLNSVDSTDIQYF. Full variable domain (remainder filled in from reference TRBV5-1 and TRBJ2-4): KAGVTQTPRYLIKTRGQQVTLSCSPISGHRSVSWYQQTPGQGLQFLFEYFSETQRNKGNFPGRFSGRQFSNSRSEMNVSTLELGDSALYLCASSLNSVDSTDIQYFGAGTRLSVL.

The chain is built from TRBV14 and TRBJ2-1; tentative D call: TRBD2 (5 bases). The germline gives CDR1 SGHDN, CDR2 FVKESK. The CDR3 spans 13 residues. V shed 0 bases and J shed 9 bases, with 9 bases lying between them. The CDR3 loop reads CASSQDDGGEQFF. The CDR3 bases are TGTGCCAGCAGCCAAGATGACGGAGGTGAGCAGTTCTTC.

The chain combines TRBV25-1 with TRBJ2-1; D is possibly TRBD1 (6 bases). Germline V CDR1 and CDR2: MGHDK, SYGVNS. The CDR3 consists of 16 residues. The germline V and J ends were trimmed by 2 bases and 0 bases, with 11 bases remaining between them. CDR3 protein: CASSEGVGGSYNEQFF. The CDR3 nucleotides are TGTGCCAGCAGTGAAGGGGTAGGGGGCTCCTACAATGAGCAGTTCTTC.

The CDR3 coding sequence is TGTGCCAGCAGCGATCGGGTGGGCCAAGAGACCCAGTACTTC. It codes for CASSDRVGQETQYF. The chain employs TRBV7-9 and TRBJ2-5; D unresolved. This CDR3 has 14 residues. The ends were cut back, 5 bases at V and 1 base at J, with 11 bases in the middle. Germline V gene data show CDR1 as SEHNR and CDR2 as FQNEAQ (reference sequence).